These T cell receptor beta chains were read from a single sample in a study of cytomegalovirus exposure and HLA in healthy donors. Measured with immunoSEQ multiplex PCR; TCRdb has only the in-frame clones, and not every one. The sample consists of 180,000 or so clones, more than 75% of them appearing once. The sample taken for sequencing was PBMCs. These receptor sequences come from a woman aged 30 to 39 in good health and CMV-seronegative. Both conserved end residues are trimmed from each CDR3. Fields, in order: V gene, J gene, CDR3 protein.

v_call: TRBV25-1; j_call: TRBJ2-7; cdr3_aa: ASRDRGSYEQY
v_call: TRBV5-1; j_call: TRBJ1-5; cdr3_aa: ASSPGGGYQPQH
v_call: TRBV6-1; j_call: TRBJ2-3; cdr3_aa: ASSGQPGQY
v_call: TRBV15; j_call: TRBJ1-3; cdr3_aa: ATSRPDSISGNTIY
v_call: TRBV18; j_call: TRBJ2-5; cdr3_aa: ASTKEQETQY
v_call: TRBV5-1; j_call: TRBJ1-2; cdr3_aa: ASSLGQADYGYT
v_call: TRBV19; j_call: TRBJ1-6; cdr3_aa: ASSGRLYSPLH
v_call: TRBV5-6; j_call: TRBJ1-2; cdr3_aa: ASSSTPISPAGYGYT
v_call: TRBV28; j_call: TRBJ2-5; cdr3_aa: ASSPGQMYQETQY
v_call: TRBV10-3; j_call: TRBJ1-1; cdr3_aa: AIRVQGRDTEAF
v_call: TRBV5-5; j_call: TRBJ2-2; cdr3_aa: ASSLVGTPITGELF
v_call: TRBV12-1; j_call: TRBJ2-7; cdr3_aa: ASFPRTDGIYEQY
v_call: TRBV12-5; j_call: TRBJ1-2; cdr3_aa: ASGLTGNGYT
v_call: TRBV18; j_call: TRBJ2-5; cdr3_aa: ASSPRQGAEETQY